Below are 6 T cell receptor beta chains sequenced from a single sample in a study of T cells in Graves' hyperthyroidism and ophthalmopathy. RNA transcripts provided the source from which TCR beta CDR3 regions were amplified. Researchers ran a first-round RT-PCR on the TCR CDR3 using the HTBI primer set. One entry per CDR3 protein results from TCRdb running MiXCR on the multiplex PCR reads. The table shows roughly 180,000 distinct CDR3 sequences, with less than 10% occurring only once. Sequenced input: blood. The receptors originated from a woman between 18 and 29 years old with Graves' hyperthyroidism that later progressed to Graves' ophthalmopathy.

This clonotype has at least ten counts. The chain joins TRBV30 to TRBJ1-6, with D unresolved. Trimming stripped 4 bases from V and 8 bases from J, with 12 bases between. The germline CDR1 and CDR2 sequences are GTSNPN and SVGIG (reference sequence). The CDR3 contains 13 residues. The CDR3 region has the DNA TGTGCCTGGAATGGGAGGGTTGATTCACCCCTCCACTTT. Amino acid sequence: CAWNGRVDSPLHF.

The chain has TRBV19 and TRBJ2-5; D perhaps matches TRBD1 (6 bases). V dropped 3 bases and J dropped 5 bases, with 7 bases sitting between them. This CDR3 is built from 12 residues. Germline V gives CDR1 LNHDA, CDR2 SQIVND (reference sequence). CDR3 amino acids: CASSIQGETQYF. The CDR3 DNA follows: TGTGCCAGTAGTATTCAGGGGGAGACCCAGTACTTC.

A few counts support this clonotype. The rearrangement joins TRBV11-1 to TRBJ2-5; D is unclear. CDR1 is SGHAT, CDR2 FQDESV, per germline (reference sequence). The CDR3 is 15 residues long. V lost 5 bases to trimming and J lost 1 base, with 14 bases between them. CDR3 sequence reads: CASSRRAGGQETQYF. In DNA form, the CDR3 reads TGTGCCAGCAGCCGTAGGGCAGGCGGCCAAGAGACCCAGTACTTC.

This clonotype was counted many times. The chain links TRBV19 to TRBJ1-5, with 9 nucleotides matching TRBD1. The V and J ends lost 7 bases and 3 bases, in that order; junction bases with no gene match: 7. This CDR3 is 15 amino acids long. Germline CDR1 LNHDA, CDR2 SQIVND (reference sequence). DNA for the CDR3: TGTGCCAGTACGGGCGGACAGGGGACCAATCAGCCCCAGCATTTT. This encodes CASTGGQGTNQPQHF.

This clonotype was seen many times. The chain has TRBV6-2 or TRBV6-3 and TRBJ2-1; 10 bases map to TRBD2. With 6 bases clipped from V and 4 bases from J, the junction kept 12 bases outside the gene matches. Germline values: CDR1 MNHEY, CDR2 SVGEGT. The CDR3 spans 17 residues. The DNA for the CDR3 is TGTGCCAGCAGGGATTTAGCGGGAGGCCACCCTTACAATGAGCAGTTCTTC. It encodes CASRDLAGGHPYNEQFF.

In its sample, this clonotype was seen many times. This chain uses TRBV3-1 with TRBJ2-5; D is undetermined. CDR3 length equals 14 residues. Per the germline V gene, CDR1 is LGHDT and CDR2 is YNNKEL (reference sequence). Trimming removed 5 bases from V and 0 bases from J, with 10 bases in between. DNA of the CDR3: TGTGCCAGCAGCACCCGCTCTAACCAAGAGACCCAGTACTTC. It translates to CASSTRSNQETQYF.